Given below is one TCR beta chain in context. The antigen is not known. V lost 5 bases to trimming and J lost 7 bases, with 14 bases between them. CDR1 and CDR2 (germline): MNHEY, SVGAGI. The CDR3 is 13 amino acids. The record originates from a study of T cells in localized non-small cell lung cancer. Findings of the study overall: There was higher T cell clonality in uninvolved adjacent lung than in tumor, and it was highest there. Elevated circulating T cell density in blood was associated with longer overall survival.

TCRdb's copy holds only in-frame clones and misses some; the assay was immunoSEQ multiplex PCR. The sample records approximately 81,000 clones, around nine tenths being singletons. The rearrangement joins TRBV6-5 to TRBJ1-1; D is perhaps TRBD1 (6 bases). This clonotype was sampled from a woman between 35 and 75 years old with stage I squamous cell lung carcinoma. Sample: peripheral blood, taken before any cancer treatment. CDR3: CASSHGGQVEAFF. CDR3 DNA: TGTGCCAGCAGTCACGGGGGGCAGGTTGAAGCTTTCTTT.